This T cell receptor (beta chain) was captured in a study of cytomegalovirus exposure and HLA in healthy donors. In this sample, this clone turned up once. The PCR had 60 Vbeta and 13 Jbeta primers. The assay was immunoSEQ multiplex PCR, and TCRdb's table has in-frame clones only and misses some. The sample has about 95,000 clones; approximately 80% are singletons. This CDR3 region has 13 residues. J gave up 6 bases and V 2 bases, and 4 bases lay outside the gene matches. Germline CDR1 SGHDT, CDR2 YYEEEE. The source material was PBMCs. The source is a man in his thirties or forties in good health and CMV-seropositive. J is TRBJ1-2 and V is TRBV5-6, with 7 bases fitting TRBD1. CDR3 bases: TGTGCCAGCAGCTTCGGACAGGCCCATGGCTACACCTTC. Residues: CASSFGQAHGYTF.